These T cell receptor beta chains were read from a single sample in a study of T cells in Graves' hyperthyroidism and ophthalmopathy. Using its own MiXCR run on the multiplex PCR reads, TCRdb lists one record per CDR3 protein. The sample includes approximately 600,000 distinct CDR3 sequences, around 15% seen only once; the top ten take 3.5% to 4%. Input material: blood. The source is a woman aged 30 to 39 with Graves' hyperthyroidism. Both conserved end residues are part of each CDR3. A D gene is named only where the DNA matches it firmly. Where a row states a size, it is once, few, many or the class of an expanded clone; other rows omit it.

few TRBJ2-2 . TRBV28 CASSPVDRELFF TGTGCCAGCAGCCCGGTCGACAGGGAGCTGTTTTTT
many TRBJ1-2 . TRBV2 CASISSASYGYTF TGTGCCAGCATTTCGTCGGCTTCTTATGGCTACACCTTC
. TRBJ2-7 . TRBV30 CAWSARPEGGQYF TGTGCCTGGAGTGCACGTCCTGAGGGCGGGCAGTACTTC
many TRBJ2-4 . TRBV5-1 CASSLAGSGQNIQYF TGCGCCAGCAGCTTGGCGGGCTCGGGCCAAAACATTCAGTACTTC
many TRBJ1-5 . TRBV2 CASGGVDMGRSQHF TGTGCCAGCGGAGGGGTAGACATGGGCAGGTCCCAGCATTTT
. TRBJ2-1 TRBD2 TRBV29-1 CSAGPSGSKNEQFF TGCAGCGCCGGGCCTAGCGGGAGTAAGAATGAGCAGTTCTTC
. TRBJ1-1 TRBD1 TRBV27 CASSYGQGAWTEAFF TGTGCCAGCAGTTACGGACAGGGGGCTTGGACTGAAGCTTTCTTT
. TRBJ2-7 TRBD2 TRBV7-2 CASSHRTSGTAYEQYF TGTGCCAGCAGCCACCGGACTAGCGGGACTGCCTACGAGCAGTACTTC
. TRBJ1-1 TRBD1 TRBV18 CASSAGQVMNTEAFF TGTGCCAGCTCAGCTGGACAGGTTATGAACACTGAAGCTTTCTTT
. TRBJ2-1 . TRBV20-1 CSARDFGGSYNEQFF TGCAGTGCTAGAGACTTTGGCGGCTCCTACAATGAGCAGTTCTTC
many TRBJ2-3 TRBD2 TRBV5-1 CASSSPGLAPDTQYF TGCGCCAGCAGCTCGCCGGGACTAGCCCCAGATACGCAGTATTTT
. TRBJ1-1 . TRBV29-1 CSVVGGSTEAFF TGCAGCGTTGTGGGGGGGAGCACTGAAGCTTTCTTT
many TRBJ1-4 . TRBV6-1 CASTTVLAEKLFF TGTGCCAGTACGACAGTACTTGCTGAAAAACTGTTTTTT
few TRBJ2-2 . TRBV19 CASSNRGSAGELFF TGTGCCAGTAGTAATCGGGGGAGCGCCGGGGAGCTGTTTTTT
. TRBJ2-2 TRBD2 TRBV20-1 CSASDSGTSGHTGELFF TGCAGTGCTAGTGATTCTGGGACTAGCGGACACACCGGGGAGCTGTTTTTT
many TRBJ2-5 TRBD2 TRBV20-1 CSARGTSGQETQYF TGCAGTGCTAGAGGGACTAGCGGCCAAGAGACCCAGTACTTC
. TRBJ2-5 . TRBV11-2 CVSSPQGWGETQYF TGTGTCAGCAGCCCCCAGGGTTGGGGAGAGACCCAGTACTTC
few TRBJ2-7 TRBD1 TRBV30 CAWSRRGSSYEQYF TGTGCCTGGAGTCGCAGGGGGAGCTCCTACGAGCAGTACTTC
few TRBJ2-2 . TRBV29-1 CSVVLTNTGELFF TGCAGCGTTGTCTTGACGAACACCGGGGAGCTGTTTTTT
. TRBJ2-1 TRBD2 TRBV9 CASSYGLGSSYNEQFF TGTGCCAGCAGCTACGGACTAGGGAGCTCCTACAATGAGCAGTTCTTC
. TRBJ2-2 . TRBV2 CASSEAPPGGGELFF TGTGCCAGCAGTGAAGCGCCCCCCGGGGGCGGGGAGCTGTTTTTT
few TRBJ1-5 . TRBV30 CAWSEGNNNQPQHF TGTGCCTGGAGTGAAGGGAATAACAATCAGCCCCAGCATTTT
many TRBJ1-1 . TRBV28 CASSFGGAGTEAFF TGTGCCAGCAGTTTCGGGGGCGCCGGTACTGAAGCTTTCTTT
. TRBJ2-1 . TRBV13 CASSLEWRDEQFF TGTGCCAGCAGCTTAGAATGGAGGGATGAGCAGTTCTTC
many TRBJ1-1 . TRBV6-5 CASSYEGKNTEAFF TGTGCCAGCAGTTACGAGGGAAAGAACACTGAAGCTTTCTTT
. TRBJ2-3 . TRBV2 CASRGGETDTQYF TGTGCCAGCAGAGGAGGGGAGACAGATACGCAGTATTTT
. TRBJ1-5 . TRBV19 CASSTQAAGINQPQHF TGTGCCAGTAGCACGCAGGCGGCAGGGATCAATCAGCCCCAGCATTTT
many TRBJ1-1 TRBD1 TRBV13 CASRHTGVEAFF TGTGCCAGCAGGCATACAGGGGTTGAGGCTTTCTTT
. TRBJ1-1 . TRBV5-6 CASSLGGGGAEAFF TGTGCCAGCAGCTTGGGGGGAGGTGGGGCTGAAGCTTTCTTT
many TRBJ2-3 TRBD2 TRBV28 CASSPSGRAADTQYF TGTGCCAGCAGCCCTAGCGGGAGGGCCGCAGATACGCAGTATTTT
many TRBJ2-1 . TRBV2 CASSAGRYNEQFF TGTGCCAGCAGCGCGGGCCGATACAATGAGCAGTTCTTC
few TRBJ1-2 TRBD1 TRBV6-1 CASSNMLGQGYNYGYTF TGTGCCAGCAGTAATATGCTGGGACAGGGGTATAACTATGGCTACACCTTC
few TRBJ2-7 TRBD1 TRBV13 CASSLGTPGQGFSYEQYF TGTGCCAGCAGCTTAGGTACGCCGGGACAGGGGTTCTCCTACGAGCAGTACTTC
. TRBJ1-6 . TRBV3-1 CASSQDVQGYSPLHF TGTGCCAGCAGCCAAGATGTCCAAGGTTATTCACCCCTCCACTTT
few TRBJ2-1 TRBD1 TRBV24-1 CATSDSRDSYNEQFF TGTGCCACCAGTGATTCCCGGGACAGCTACAATGAGCAGTTCTTC
. TRBJ2-1 TRBD2 TRBV3-1 CASSQGASGREDNEQFF TGTGCCAGCAGCCAGGGGGCTAGCGGGAGGGAGGACAATGAGCAGTTCTTC
few TRBJ1-4 . TRBV6-1 CASRRGNEKLFF TGTGCCAGCAGACGGGGTAATGAAAAACTGTTTTTT
many TRBJ1-4 TRBD1 TRBV30 CAWRDRGNEKLFF TGTGCCTGGAGGGACAGGGGGAATGAAAAACTGTTTTTT
. TRBJ2-7 . TRBV6-1 CASSEIEAGLSYEQYF TGTGCCAGCAGTGAAATAGAAGCAGGGCTCTCCTACGAGCAGTACTTC